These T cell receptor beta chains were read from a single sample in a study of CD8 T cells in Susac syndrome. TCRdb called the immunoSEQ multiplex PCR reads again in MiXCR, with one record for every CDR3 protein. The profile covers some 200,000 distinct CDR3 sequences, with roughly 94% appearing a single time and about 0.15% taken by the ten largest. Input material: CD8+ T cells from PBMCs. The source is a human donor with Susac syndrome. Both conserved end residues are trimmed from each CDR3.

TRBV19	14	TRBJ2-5	ASSAGTRAPEETQY
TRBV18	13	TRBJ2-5	ASSPPTGNQETQY
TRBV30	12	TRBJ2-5	AWTGSARGGTQY
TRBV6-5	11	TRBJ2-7	ASSADGSYEQY
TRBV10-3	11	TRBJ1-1	AIREGGNTEAF
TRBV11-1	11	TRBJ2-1	ASSLRQLNEQF
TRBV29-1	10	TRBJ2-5	SVWASRETQY
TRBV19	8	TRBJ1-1	ASSDTEAF
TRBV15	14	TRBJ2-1	ATSRDRAGGHNEQF
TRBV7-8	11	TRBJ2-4	ASSSPDSEIQY
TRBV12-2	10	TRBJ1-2	ASHHINYGYT
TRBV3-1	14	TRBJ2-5	ASSYIDLTKEETQY
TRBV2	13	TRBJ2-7	ASSDPRRDSYEQY
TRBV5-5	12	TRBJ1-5	ASSLEALSEPQH
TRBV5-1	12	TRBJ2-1	ASGTSGSLNEQF
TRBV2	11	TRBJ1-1	ARNRATNTEAF
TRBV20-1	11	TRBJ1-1	SASGGLVTEAF
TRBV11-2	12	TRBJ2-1	ASSPRQGVNEQF
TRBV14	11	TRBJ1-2	ASSQPGKAGYT
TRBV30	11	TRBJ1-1	AWSGVANTEAF
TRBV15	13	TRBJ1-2	ATSVGTTSNYGYT
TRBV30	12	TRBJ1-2	AWSVRNQGGGYT
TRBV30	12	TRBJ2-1	AWSLGTGGGEQF
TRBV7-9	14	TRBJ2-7	ASSPGTGGFSYEQY
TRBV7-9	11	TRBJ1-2	ASSLPGGKGYT
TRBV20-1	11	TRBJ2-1	SAGGSSYNEQF
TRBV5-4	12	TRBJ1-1	ASSLREVGTEAF
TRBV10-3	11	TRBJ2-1	AIRTSELHEQF
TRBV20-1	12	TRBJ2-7	SAPHPGQGIEQY
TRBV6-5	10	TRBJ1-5	ASGDPNQPQH
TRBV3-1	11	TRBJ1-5	ASSQVGNQPQH
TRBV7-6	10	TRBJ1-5	ASSVGDQPQH
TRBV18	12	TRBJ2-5	ASRGLDAQETQY
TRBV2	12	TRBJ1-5	ASRGTGGYQPQH
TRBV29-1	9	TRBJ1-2	SVPQGNGYT
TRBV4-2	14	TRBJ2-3	ASSQRRNTFTDTQY
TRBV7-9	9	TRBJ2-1	ASTMRNEQF
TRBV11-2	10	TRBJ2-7	ASSTLTAEQY
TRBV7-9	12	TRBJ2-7	ASSRRDKPYEQY
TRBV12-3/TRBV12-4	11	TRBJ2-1	ASSLEGASEQF
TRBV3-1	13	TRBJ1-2	ASSRETALSYGYT
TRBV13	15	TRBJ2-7	ASSLGLAGGLQYEQY
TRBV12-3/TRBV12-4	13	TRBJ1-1	ASRAPGQRNAEAF
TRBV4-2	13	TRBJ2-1	ASSQVSDRYNEQF
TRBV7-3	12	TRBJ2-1	ASSFVGGQDEQF